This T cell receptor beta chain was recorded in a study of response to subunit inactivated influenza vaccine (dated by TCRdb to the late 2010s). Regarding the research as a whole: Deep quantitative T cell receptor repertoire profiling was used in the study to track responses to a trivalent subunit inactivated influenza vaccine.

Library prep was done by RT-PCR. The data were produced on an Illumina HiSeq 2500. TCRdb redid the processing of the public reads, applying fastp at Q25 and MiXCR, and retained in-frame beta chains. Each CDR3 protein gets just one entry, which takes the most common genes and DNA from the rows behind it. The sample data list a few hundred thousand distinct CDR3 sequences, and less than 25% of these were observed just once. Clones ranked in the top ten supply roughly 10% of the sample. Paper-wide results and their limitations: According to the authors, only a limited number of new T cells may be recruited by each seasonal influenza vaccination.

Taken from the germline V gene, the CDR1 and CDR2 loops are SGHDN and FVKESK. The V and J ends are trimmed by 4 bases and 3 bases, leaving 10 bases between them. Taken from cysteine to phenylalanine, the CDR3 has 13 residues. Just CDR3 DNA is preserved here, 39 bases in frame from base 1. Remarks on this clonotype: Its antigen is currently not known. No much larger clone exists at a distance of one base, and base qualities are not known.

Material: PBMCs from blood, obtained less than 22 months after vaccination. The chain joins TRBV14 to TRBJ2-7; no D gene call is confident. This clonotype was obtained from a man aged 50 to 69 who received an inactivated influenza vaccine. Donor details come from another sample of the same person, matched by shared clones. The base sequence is TGTGCCAGCAGCCGAGACCTAGTCTACGAGCAGTACTTC. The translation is CASSRDLVYEQYF.